Listed below are T cell receptor beta chains from one sample, sequenced in a study of cytomegalovirus exposure and HLA in healthy donors. Data came from immunoSEQ multiplex PCR; TCRdb stores just in-frame clones and leaves some out. The table records 150,000 to 200,000 clones, around 84% of them present only once. Sequenced material: PBMCs. All receptors come from a woman aged 45-59 years in good health and CMV-seropositive. Both conserved end residues are part of each CDR3. The order of the fields is clone size, V gene, J gene, D gene, CDR3 protein, CDR3 DNA. The D gene is left open where the match is weak. The size of a clone is reported for some rows only, either as once, few or many, or as a class for expanded clones.

few,TRBV5-4,TRBJ2-1,TRBD2,CASGKAGALLNEQFF,TGTGCCAGCGGCAAAGCGGGGGCCTTACTCAATGAGCAGTTCTTC
NA,TRBV9,TRBJ1-1,TRBD1,CASSATGGAGTEAFF,TGTGCCAGCAGCGCCACAGGGGGCGCTGGCACTGAAGCTTTCTTT
once,TRBV5-4,TRBJ2-7,NA,CASSLDSAGGYEQYF,TGTGCCAGCAGCTTGGACTCAGCAGGGGGGTACGAGCAGTACTTC
NA,TRBV7-2,TRBJ2-5,NA,CASSPWGLAEQETQYF,TGTGCCAGCAGCCCCTGGGGGTTAGCGGAGCAAGAGACCCAGTACTTC
NA,TRBV29-1,TRBJ2-1,TRBD2,CSAITFGRGDNEQFF,TGCAGCGCTATAACGTTTGGTCGGGGGGACAATGAGCAGTTCTTC
NA,TRBV11-3,TRBJ1-1,NA,CASSLGAGAGTEAFF,TGTGCCAGCAGCTTAGGAGCGGGGGCTGGGACTGAAGCTTTCTTT
once,TRBV7-6,TRBJ2-1,TRBD2,CASSPVAGGSYNEQFF,TGTGCCAGCAGCCCCGTAGCGGGGGGCTCCTACAATGAGCAGTTCTTC
NA,TRBV23-1,TRBJ2-1,NA,CASSQPLTVPRSYNEQFF,TGCGCCAGCAGTCAGCCACTGACAGTTCCCCGCTCCTACAATGAGCAGTTCTTC
once,TRBV29-1,TRBJ2-1,NA,CSTQGGLGHEQFF,TGCAGCACACAGGGGGGGTTAGGGCATGAGCAGTTCTTC
NA,TRBV9,TRBJ1-2,NA,CASSVRAGAFHGYTF,TGTGCCAGCAGCGTAAGGGCAGGGGCCTTTCATGGCTACACCTTC
NA,TRBV2,TRBJ2-5,TRBD2,CASRATSIQETQYF,TGTGCCAGCAGGGCGACTAGCATCCAAGAGACCCAGTACTTC
NA,TRBV7-2,TRBJ2-3,TRBD2,CASSLERGGSTDTQYF,TGTGCCAGCAGCCTGGAGCGGGGGGGCTCGACAGATACGCAGTATTTT
NA,TRBV6-1,TRBJ1-2,NA,CASSERRRAGLEDGYTF,TGTGCCAGCAGTGAAAGGCGGAGGGCGGGCCTCGAAGATGGCTACACCTTC
once,TRBV15,TRBJ2-7,TRBD2,CATKAGAQGAYEQYF,TGTGCCACCAAGGCGGGAGCCCAAGGGGCCTACGAGCAGTACTTC
NA,TRBV28,TRBJ2-2,NA,CATERQLTGELFF,TGTGCCACAGAGAGGCAACTCACCGGGGAGCTGTTTTTT
NA,TRBV7-9,TRBJ2-1,TRBD2,CASTWGLAEYNEQFF,TGTGCCAGCACCTGGGGACTAGCAGAGTACAATGAGCAGTTCTTC
once,TRBV9,TRBJ2-7,NA,CASSRTPGENYEQYF,TGTGCCAGCAGCAGGACCCCAGGGGAGAATTACGAGCAGTACTTC
NA,TRBV6-5,TRBJ2-5,TRBD2,CASSYWSGGAKETQYF,TGTGCCAGCAGTTACTGGTCCGGGGGGGCCAAAGAGACCCAGTACTTC
NA,TRBV11-3,TRBJ2-1,TRBD2,CASSYGLAGENEQFF,TGTGCCAGCAGCTACGGACTAGCGGGGGAGAATGAGCAGTTCTTC
NA,TRBV18,TRBJ1-1,NA,CASWAHMNTEAFF,TGTGCCAGCTGGGCGCACATGAACACTGAAGCTTTCTTT
NA,TRBV4-1,TRBJ2-5,NA,CASSQEGSQETQYF,TGCGCCAGCAGCCAAGAGGGCTCTCAAGAGACCCAGTACTTC
once,TRBV27,TRBJ1-2,TRBD1,CASSKTGTGGRYTF,TGTGCCAGCAGTAAGACCGGGACAGGGGGTCGCTACACCTTC
NA,TRBV21-1,TRBJ2-5,NA,CATSRPGAETQYF,TGTGCCACCTCTCGGCCGGGTGCAGAGACCCAGTACTTC
NA,TRBV5-1,TRBJ1-2,TRBD1,CASSWGQGSNYGYTF,TGCGCCAGCAGCTGGGGACAGGGTAGTAACTATGGCTACACCTTC
few,TRBV5-4,TRBJ2-4,NA,CASSLDRIKNIQYF,TGTGCCAGCAGCTTAGACAGAATCAAAAACATTCAGTACTTC
NA,TRBV9,TRBJ2-1,TRBD2,CASSVSSGGNEQFF,TGTGCCAGCAGCGTCAGTAGCGGGGGCAATGAGCAGTTCTTC
NA,TRBV28,TRBJ1-6,TRBD1,CASSLNRGNSPLHF,TGTGCCAGCAGTTTGAACAGGGGCAATTCACCCCTCCACTTT
once,TRBV28,TRBJ1-2,NA,CASSFGGAYGYTF,TGTGCCAGCAGTTTCGGAGGGGCCTATGGCTACACCTTC
once,TRBV7-3,TRBJ2-3,NA,CASSWRGPTDTQYF,TGTGCCAGCAGCTGGCGGGGCCCCACAGATACGCAGTATTTT
NA,TRBV5-4,TRBJ2-1,NA,CASSPDTYNYNEQFF,TGTGCCAGCAGCCCAGACACCTATAATTACAATGAGCAGTTCTTC
once,TRBV29-1,TRBJ1-5,NA,CSVATGGNSNQPQHF,TGCAGCGTTGCTACCGGGGGGAATAGCAATCAGCCCCAGCATTTT
few,TRBV6-1,TRBJ1-5,TRBD1,CASSEPGQSNQPQHF,TGTGCCAGCAGTGAACCGGGACAGAGCAATCAGCCCCAGCATTTT
NA,TRBV7-8,TRBJ2-3,TRBD2,CASSLKPRTSGGTDTQYF,TGTGCCAGCAGCTTAAAACCGAGGACTAGCGGGGGCACAGATACGCAGTATTTT
NA,TRBV2,TRBJ1-4,TRBD1,CASSLEGALREKLFF,TGTGCCAGCAGCTTAGAGGGGGCGCTGCGAGAAAAACTGTTTTTT
NA,TRBV5-1,TRBJ2-5,NA,CASSFGGLEQETQYF,TGCGCCAGCAGCTTTGGAGGCCTGGAGCAAGAGACCCAGTACTTC
NA,TRBV14,TRBJ1-6,NA,CASSQAPGTRDLSPLHF,TGTGCCAGCAGCCAAGCCCCCGGGACAAGGGATCTCTCGCCCCTCCACTTT
once,TRBV27,TRBJ2-5,NA,CASSPRWGPRETQYF,TGTGCCAGCAGTCCCCGTTGGGGGCCACGGGAGACCCAGTACTTC
many,TRBV19,TRBJ2-7,NA,CASSIASGDEQYF,TGTGCCAGTAGTATAGCGTCGGGGGACGAGCAGTACTTC
NA,TRBV12-5,TRBJ1-5,NA,CASGFESQPQHF,TGTGCTAGTGGTTTTGAGAGTCAGCCCCAGCATTTT
NA,TRBV9,TRBJ2-3,TRBD2,CASSVGTSASTDTQYF,TGTGCCAGCAGCGTAGGTACTAGCGCAAGCACAGATACGCAGTATTTT
NA,TRBV5-4,TRBJ1-6,NA,CASRPGFGNSPLHF,TGTGCCAGCAGGCCAGGGTTTGGTAATTCACCCCTCCACTTT
NA,TRBV19,TRBJ1-5,TRBD1,CASSIMGQYQPQHF,TGTGCCAGTAGTATTATGGGACAGTATCAGCCCCAGCATTTT
NA,TRBV19,TRBJ1-2,NA,CASSMESTNYGYTF,TGTGCCAGTAGTATGGAGAGCACTAACTATGGCTACACCTTC
NA,TRBV27,TRBJ2-7,TRBD2,CASSLSGGAIYEQYF,TGTGCCAGCAGCTTAAGCGGGGGGGCCATCTACGAGCAGTACTTC
NA,TRBV5-5,TRBJ2-7,TRBD1,CASSLDLGQGAYEQYF,TGTGCCAGCAGCTTGGATTTAGGACAGGGGGCCTACGAGCAGTACTTC
NA,TRBV5-1,TRBJ1-4,NA,CASSLGGSPNEKLFF,TGCGCCAGCAGCTTGGGGGGCAGCCCTAATGAAAAACTGTTTTTT
NA,TRBV7-9,TRBJ1-1,TRBD1,CASSLAAGGADTEAFF,TGTGCCAGCAGCTTGGCCGCAGGGGGTGCGGACACTGAAGCTTTCTTT